This TCR beta chain stems from a study of shared clonotypes between healthy human individuals (TCRdb year 2020). Study-level background: Three men and two women, aged 18 to 49 years, made up the cohort. For each donor, CD4 naive and CD4 memory were each run on three plates, CD8 naive on two plates, and CD8 memory on one plate. To estimate repertoire size and how much clonotypes are shared between individuals, the study performed deep sequencing of blood TCR repertoires from five healthy adults. Libraries were prepared and TCR repertoires were sequenced by different laboratories using diverse techniques, in order to increase sequencing depth and limit assay-specific biases. Leukapheresis yielded between about 0.9 and 9.5 billion PBMCs per donor. General study outcomes and caveats: Sampling was restricted to blood, and TCR repertoires in tissues likely differ from the TCR repertoires found in blood. Naive subsets generally had larger estimated clonotype richness than memory subsets did. When several donors were compared, the shared fraction of clonotypes was 5% to 6.5% for naive CD4, about 4% for naive CD8, about 2.5% for memory CD4, and roughly 0.43% for memory CD8. Even with the large sequencing depth, rarefaction of the sorted-subset datasets indicated that sequencing was incomplete. Pairwise subsampling indicated that sequencing depth was expected to affect the degree of clonotype sharing among donors. Because the study included only a small number of donors, the genetic and exposure-history diversity represented was limited. Compared with non-shared clonotypes, clonotypes shared by all four sorted-subset donors had higher generation probabilities.

The germline V gene encodes CDR1 MNHEY and CDR2 SMNVEV (reference sequence). Counted from cysteine to phenylalanine, this CDR3 has 18 amino acids. CDR3 DNA is the only sequence kept; it has 54 bases, read in frame from the first base. V is reduced by 2 bases and J by 0 bases, leaving a spacing of 19 bases between them. As to this clone: There is no known antigen for this receptor. Base-call qualities are not available, and no considerably larger clone is one nucleotide away.

Using the deep immunoSEQ assay, multiplex PCR amplified TCR CDR3 regions from genomic DNA. For each cell subset, the extracted genomic DNA was distributed evenly across all wells of several immunoSEQ 96-well plates, and each plate served as one replicate. Each replicate PCR for sorted subsets received about 200 ng genomic DNA, equal to tens of thousands of T cell genomes. Purified libraries were measured with a Qubit 3.0 fluorometer, size-checked on a Bioanalyzer 2100, and measured again with the KAPA Library Quantification kit. Every immunoSEQ 96-well plate was sequenced on a separate single-read 150-cycle Illumina NextSeq 550 flow cell. Concerning the study's data processing: The immunoSEQ output contained only junctional sequences without quality scores, so filtering could not match that applied to full-length reads. To assign V/J genes and CDR3, sequences were annotated using PyIR, a Python wrapper for IgBLAST v1.9, with IMGT germline references. Any read was removed if the V/J assignment was weak (E-value above 1e-6), the CDR3 was missing, or the read contained stop codons, out-of-frame junctions, or ambiguous translated residues. V3J clonotypes were defined as sequences sharing an identical inferred V gene, J gene, and CDR3 amino acid sequence. To compute the percentage overlap between repertoires, the number of shared unique clonotypes was divided by the size of the smaller repertoire. Three approaches were used to assess repertoire richness: RTK rarefaction, the Chao1 estimator, and Recon v2.1 estimates of unobserved clonotypes. Generation probabilities were computed with OLGA for all TCRbeta clonotypes obtained by the gDNA method from a few donors. TCRdb took over this immuneACCESS table, retaining in-frame rearrangements with V and J assigned. Such tables are incomplete; in checked studies, under half of the missing clones stem from an unresolved V gene, and the remainder is unexplained. The V and J calls and clone size are taken from that table; D and trimming were inferred from the DNA. The sample table shows 2 million to 2.5 million clones, and approximately 90% are seen once. Of the sample, around 0.35% is held by the ten largest clones.

The donors were healthy, HIV-negative adults who had no recently reported acute infections or vaccinations. Every donor was a Caucasian adult living in Nashville, Tennessee, USA. Magnetic negative selection was used to enrich CD4+ T cells, after which naive cells were positively selected on CD45RA and the negative fraction became the memory subset. After blood collection by leukapheresis, PBMCs were isolated using Ficoll-Histopaque density gradient centrifugation and then cryopreserved in the vapor phase of liquid nitrogen. Analytical flow cytometry was used to check the purity and quantity of every magnetically sorted T cell population. From each sorted fraction, genomic DNA was isolated and quantified by UV absorbance on a Nanodrop 2000c.

The TCR sequence derives from a man in his late teens or twenties in good health. Some clones in this sample may be carry-over from other donors' samples. In this chain, TRBV27 is recombined with TRBJ1-1, with TRBD1 perhaps the D gene, on 5 matching bases. Specimen: naive CD4+ T cells from PBMCs. Interpreted using the paper, the cell subset or site label stands for: CD45RA+ positively selected. In nucleotide form, the sequence is TGTGCCAGCAGTTTAGGGATCCGGGGGGGAGCCTTGAACACTGAAGCTTTCTTT. Translated, it reads CASSLGIRGGALNTEAFF.